The rows below give T cell receptor beta chains drawn from one sample of a study of Ad26.COV2.S vaccination and SARS-CoV-2 variants. Sequencing used immunoSEQ multiplex PCR; TCRdb keeps in-frame clones, though not all of them. Counted here are 350,000 to 500,000 clones, 80% to 95% occurring once; the ten biggest clones make up 12%. The source material was peripheral blood, sampled in a trial of Ad26.COV2.S vaccine versus placebo. The source is a person aged 18-65 years who received the Ad26.COV2.S COVID-19 vaccine or a placebo. Each CDR3 is given with its conserved first and last residue. D genes are given only for firm matches. The size field is filled for only some rows; it gives once, few, many or a size class.

j_gene | d_gene | abundance | v_gene | CDR3nt | CDR3aa
TRBJ2-2 | NA | NA | TRBV2 | TGTGCCAGCAGTGTCCGCCAGCTCGACACCGGGGAGCTGTTTTTT | CASSVRQLDTGELFF
TRBJ2-4 | NA | NA | TRBV4-1 | TGCGCCAGCAGCCAAGGCCTACTAGCCAAAAACATTCAGTACTTC | CASSQGLLAKNIQYF
TRBJ2-1 | NA | NA | TRBV5-6 | TGTGCCAGCAGAAAGGGGGGAGGAGTTACCGAGCAGTTCTTC | CASRKGGGVTEQFF
TRBJ2-3 | TRBD2 | NA | TRBV5-1 | TGCGCCAGCAGCCTCGGGGGAGGGTACACAGATACGCAGTATTTT | CASSLGGGYTDTQYF
TRBJ2-7 | NA | NA | TRBV30 | TGTGCCTGGAGTTCCGGAAGCTCCTACGAGCAGTACTTC | CAWSSGSSYEQYF
TRBJ2-2 | NA | NA | TRBV9 | TGTGCCAGCAGCCCCTTTCTCGGGAGACATGGCGGGGAGCTGTTTTTT | CASSPFLGRHGGELFF
TRBJ2-7 | NA | NA | TRBV14 | TGTGCCAGCAGCCAAAGACTAGATCCCTACGAGCAGTACTTC | CASSQRLDPYEQYF
TRBJ2-1 | TRBD2 | NA | TRBV4-1 | TGCGCCAGCAGCCCGTATCTAGCGGGAGGGTTGTACGATGAGCAGTTCTTC | CASSPYLAGGLYDEQFF
TRBJ2-6 | NA | NA | TRBV28 | TGTGCCAGCAGTTTAGGGTCCGGCTCTGGGGCCAACGTCCTGACTTTC | CASSLGSGSGANVLTF
TRBJ1-2 | TRBD1 | NA | TRBV4-3 | TGCGCCAGCAGCCAAGACCTTACGACAGGGGGCGATGGCTACACCTTC | CASSQDLTTGGDGYTF
TRBJ1-1 | NA | NA | TRBV19 | TGTGCCAGTAGTATGACAGAGAACACTGAAGCTTTCTTT | CASSMTENTEAFF
TRBJ1-3 | NA | NA | TRBV5-6 | TGTGCCAGCAGCTTGGCCGGGGAAGGCACCATATATTTT | CASSLAGEGTIYF
TRBJ2-1 | TRBD2 | NA | TRBV15 | TGTGCCACCAGCAGAGATGATTTTCGTTCTAGCGGATACAATGAGCAGTTCTTC | CATSRDDFRSSGYNEQFF
TRBJ2-1 | TRBD2 | NA | TRBV5-1 | TGCGCCAGCAGACTCCTTGCGGGACTAGCGGGAGGGGACAATGAGCAGTTCTTC | CASRLLAGLAGGDNEQFF
TRBJ2-2 | NA | NA | TRBV5-4 | TGTGCCAGCAGCGAGGGTGTATCGAACACCGGGGAGCTGTTTTTT | CASSEGVSNTGELFF
TRBJ2-3 | NA | NA | TRBV11-3 | TGTGCCAGCGCCGCCACAGATACGCAGTATTTT | CASAATDTQYF
TRBJ1-2 | TRBD1 | NA | TRBV4-3 | TGCGCCAGCAGCCACCGGACAGGATATGGCTACACCTTC | CASSHRTGYGYTF
TRBJ2-7 | NA | NA | TRBV6-2/TRBV6-3 | TGTGCCAGCAGCTATAGCGTCTACGAGCAGTACTTC | CASSYSVYEQYF
TRBJ1-1 | NA | NA | TRBV19 | TGTGCCAGTAACCTCCGTGCAAGCACTGAAGCTTTCTTT | CASNLRASTEAFF
TRBJ2-1 | NA | NA | TRBV29-1 | TGCAGCGTAATACTAGCCCCGGATTACAATGAGCAGTTCTTC | CSVILAPDYNEQFF
TRBJ1-1 | NA | NA | TRBV10-3 | TGTGCCCCCAAGCGATTGCTTAATGAAGCTTTCTTT | CAPKRLLNEAFF
TRBJ1-5 | TRBD1 | NA | TRBV19 | TGTGCCAGTAGCTCTCGACAGGGTCAAGGGCCCCAGCATTTT | CASSSRQGQGPQHF
TRBJ2-7 | TRBD2 | NA | TRBV7-2 | TGTGCCAGCAGCTTAGATGCGGCTAGCGGACATCAGGGCGCTGACGAGCAGTACTTC | CASSLDAASGHQGADEQYF
TRBJ2-7 | NA | NA | TRBV7-9 | TGTGCCAGCAGCGGCGGGACATTCTACGAGCAGTACTTC | CASSGGTFYEQYF
TRBJ1-1 | NA | NA | TRBV6-5 | TGTGCCAGCAGTTACTCCCGGGGCGGGAACACTGAAGCTTTCTTT | CASSYSRGGNTEAFF
TRBJ1-1 | NA | NA | TRBV5-6 | TGTGCCAGCAGCGTAAACACTGAAGCTTTCTTT | CASSVNTEAFF
TRBJ2-7 | TRBD2 | NA | TRBV29-1 | TGCAGCGCCGCCCCAATAGCGGGAGGTTTCGGGCAGTACTTC | CSAAPIAGGFGQYF
TRBJ1-3 | NA | NA | TRBV10-3 | TGTGCCATCAGGATGAGCTCTGGAAACACCATATATTTT | CAIRMSSGNTIYF
TRBJ1-4 | NA | NA | TRBV19 | TGTGCCAGTAGTACAGGGGCCACTAATGAAAAACTGTTTTTT | CASSTGATNEKLFF
TRBJ2-1 | TRBD1 | NA | TRBV28 | TGTGCCAGCAGCGACAGGGGTTGGTCCTACAATGAGCAGTTCTTC | CASSDRGWSYNEQFF
TRBJ2-1 | TRBD2 | NA | TRBV7-9 | TGTGCCAGCAGCTTTTTAGGCGGCGGGAGGGCCCTGGGCAATGAGCAGTTCTTC | CASSFLGGGRALGNEQFF
TRBJ2-2 | TRBD1 | NA | TRBV6-2/TRBV6-3 | TGTGCCAGCAGTTACTATGGTCCAGGACAGGGGTCCGGGGAGCTGTTTTTT | CASSYYGPGQGSGELFF
TRBJ2-3 | TRBD1 | NA | TRBV9 | TGTGCCAGCGGACAGGGTTGGGGCACAGATACGCAGTATTTT | CASGQGWGTDTQYF
TRBJ2-5 | NA | NA | TRBV19 | TGTGCCAGTAGTATTAGCAGGGGAGAGACCCAGTACTTC | CASSISRGETQYF
TRBJ1-5 | NA | NA | TRBV9 | TGTGCCAGCAGCGCTACAGTAATCCCGACCGGGCCCCAGCATTTT | CASSATVIPTGPQHF
TRBJ2-3 | NA | once | TRBV10-3 | TGTGCCCTTAAGGACTCTAGCACAGATACGCAGTATTTT | CALKDSSTDTQYF
TRBJ2-2 | NA | once | TRBV30 | TGTGCCTGGAGTGTACGGGGCGGGGTGAACACCGGGGAGCTGTTTTTT | CAWSVRGGVNTGELFF
TRBJ2-5 | TRBD2 | NA | TRBV9 | TGTGCCAGCAGCTTGCGGGAGGGCCAAGAGACCCAGTACTTC | CASSLREGQETQYF
TRBJ1-1 | NA | NA | TRBV6-2/TRBV6-3 | TGTGCCAGCAGTTTTCGGTTGACGAACACTGAAGCTTTCTTT | CASSFRLTNTEAFF
TRBJ2-2 | NA | NA | TRBV5-1 | TGCGCCAGCAGCAGTACCGGGACGCTGAACACCGGGGAGCTGTTTTTT | CASSSTGTLNTGELFF
TRBJ2-5 | NA | NA | TRBV28 | TGTGCCAGCAGTTTAGCCGGGACACTCTTCCAAGAGACCCAGTACTTC | CASSLAGTLFQETQYF
TRBJ1-1 | TRBD1 | few | TRBV28 | TGTGCCAGCAGTTTAGGGGGACAGGGGGCAGTTGAAGCTTTCTTT | CASSLGGQGAVEAFF
TRBJ2-1 | NA | NA | TRBV20-1 | TGCAGTGCTAGAGATTCGGGATGGCAGTTCTTC | CSARDSGWQFF
TRBJ1-5 | NA | few | TRBV5-1 | TGCGCCAGCAGCACACATGACCAGCCCCAGCATTTT | CASSTHDQPQHF
TRBJ2-1 | TRBD2 | NA | TRBV28 | TGTGCCAGCAGCGGACTAGCGGGAGGGTTCTACAATGAGCAGTTCTTC | CASSGLAGGFYNEQFF